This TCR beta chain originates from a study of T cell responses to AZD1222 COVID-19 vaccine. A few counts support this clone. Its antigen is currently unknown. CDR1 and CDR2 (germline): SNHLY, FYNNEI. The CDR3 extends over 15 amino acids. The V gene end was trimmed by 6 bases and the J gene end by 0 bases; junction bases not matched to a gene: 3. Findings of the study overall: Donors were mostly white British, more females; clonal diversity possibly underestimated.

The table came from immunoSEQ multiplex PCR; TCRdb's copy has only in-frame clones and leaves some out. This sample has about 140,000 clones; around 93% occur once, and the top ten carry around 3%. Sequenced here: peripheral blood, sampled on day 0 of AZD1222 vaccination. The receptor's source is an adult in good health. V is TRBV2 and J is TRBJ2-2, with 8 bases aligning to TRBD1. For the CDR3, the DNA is TGTGCCAGCAGGCAGGGGGCCGCGAACACCGGGGAGCTGTTTTTT. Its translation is CASRQGAANTGELFF. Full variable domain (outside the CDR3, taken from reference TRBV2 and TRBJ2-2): EPEVTQTPSHQVTQMGQEVILRCVPISNHLYFYWYRQILGQKVEFLVSFYNNEISEKSEIFDDQFSVERPDGSNFTLKIRSTKLEDSAMYFCASRQGAANTGELFFGEGSRLTVL.